These 25 T cell receptor beta chains were sequenced from one sample in a study of blood T cell repertoires in COVID-19 (dated by TCRdb to between 2020 and 2021). Receptor libraries were prepared by the immunoSEQ multiplex PCR assay. The clones in this table, taken by TCRdb from immuneACCESS, are in-frame only. Not every clone is retained; where verified, under half of the shortfall comes from an unresolved V gene, and the cause of the rest is unknown. For this sample there are approximately 89,000 clones; 87% appear just once. The ten top clones hold about 5% of the sample. The sample consisted of peripheral blood. The receptors originated from a man aged 65 to 85 with acute or convalescent COVID-19.

V and J are TRBV19 and TRBJ1-2; 7 bases are a match to TRBD1. The CDR3 has 15 residues. Per germline, CDR1 LNHDA and CDR2 SQIVND (reference sequence). J lost 8 bases, V lost 0 bases, and 9 bases had no gene match. The CDR3: CASSIDPGTALGYTF. The CDR3 nucleotides read TGTGCCAGTAGTATAGACCCCGGGACAGCCCTGGGCTACACCTTC.

The chain recombines TRBV28 with TRBJ2-1; 14 bases are shared with TRBD2. V lost 5 bases to trimming and J lost 5 bases; unmatched junction nucleotides: 11. CDR1 and CDR2 (germline): MDHEN, SYDVKM. The CDR3 is 18 residues long. This chain's CDR3 is CASSPLGLAGGGHNEQFF. CDR3 sequence (DNA): TGTGCCAGCAGTCCCCTCGGACTAGCGGGGGGTGGTCACAATGAGCAGTTCTTC.

The rearrangement uses TRBV13 and TRBJ1-2; 8 nucleotides agree with TRBD1. The germline V gene encodes CDR1 PRHDT and CDR2 FYEKMQ (reference sequence). The CDR3 loop spans 14 amino acids. Trimming took 6 bases from V and 0 from J; bases not matched to a gene: 3. Here the CDR3 reads CASRRGQANYGYTF. The CDR3 DNA reads as TGTGCCAGCAGGCGGGGACAGGCTAACTATGGCTACACCTTC.

The chain has TRBV5-5 and TRBJ1-2; 9 positions match TRBD1. The CDR3 runs to 15 residues. Looked up from germline, CDR1 is SGHKS and CDR2 is YYEKEE (reference sequence). V shed 0 bases and J 5 bases; nucleotides not matched to a gene: 5. The CDR3 sequence is CASSLAGDREYGYTF. DNA for the CDR3: TGTGCCAGCAGCTTGGCGGGGGACAGGGAGTATGGCTACACCTTC.

The chain carries TRBV6-5 and TRBJ1-1; tentatively, D is TRBD1 (6 bases). The CDR3 is 14 amino acids. The V end lost 5 bases, the J end lost 0 bases, and 10 bases lay between the germline ends. The V gene's germline CDR1 is MNHEY and CDR2 SVGAGI. CDR3 coding DNA: TGTGCCAGCAGTCTTCAGGGGTTGAACACTGAAGCTTTCTTT. Encoded protein: CASSLQGLNTEAFF.

This chain uses TRBV6-5 with TRBJ2-3; 8 positions agree with TRBD2. This CDR3 spans 14 amino acids. V gave up 6 bases and J gave up 2 bases; unmatched junction bases: 4. The germline V gene has CDR1 MNHEY and CDR2 SVGAGI. The CDR3 DNA follows: TGTGCCAGCAGGCGGGGGGAGATCACAGATACGCAGTATTTT. Amino acid sequence: CASRRGEITDTQYF.

The chain uses TRBV6-5 and TRBJ2-1; TRBD2 aligns across 9 bases. The ends lost 7 bases at V and 3 bases at J; junction bases unmatched: 1. Germline V gene sequence: CDR1 MNHEY, CDR2 SVGAGI. The CDR3 sequence is 13 residues long. The CDR3 reads CASKRGDYNEQFF. DNA for the CDR3: TGTGCCAGCAAGCGGGGGGACTACAATGAGCAGTTCTTC.

The chain couples TRBV5-1 to TRBJ2-1; 8 bases line up with TRBD2. J was trimmed by 0 bases and V by 4 bases; bases with no gene match: 3. CDR3 length: 15 amino acids. Germline V gives CDR1 SGHRS, CDR2 YFSETQ. The CDR3 DNA follows: TGCGCCAGCAGCCCCGGGACTAGCTCCTACAATGAGCAGTTCTTC. Translation: CASSPGTSSYNEQFF.

This clone was seen a handful of times. The V gene is TRBV5-1, the J gene TRBJ1-6, with TRBD1 as a possible D gene (5 bases). The ends were cut back, 3 bases at V and 7 bases at J, with 14 bases in the middle. Germline V gene data show CDR1 as SGHRS and CDR2 as YFSETQ. The CDR3 spans 15 residues. The CDR3 protein is CASSSQGLRNSPLHF. The DNA for the CDR3 is TGCGCCAGCAGCTCCCAGGGACTTCGAAATTCACCCCTCCACTTT.

The chain employs TRBV6-4 and TRBJ2-1; TRBD2 agrees at 10 bases. This CDR3 has 15 amino acids. CDR1 MRHNA and CDR2 SNTAGT come from the germline V gene. J was trimmed by 6 bases and V by 6 bases; bases with no gene match: 8. The CDR3 spells CASSLSGGASNEQFF. CDR3 DNA sequence: TGTGCCAGCAGCTTAAGCGGGGGGGCCTCCAATGAGCAGTTCTTC.

V and J are TRBV5-1 and TRBJ1-2; 7 bases are a match to TRBD1. The CDR3 totals 14 residues. The ends lost 5 bases at V and 3 bases at J; junction bases unmatched: 7. Looked up from germline, CDR1 is SGHRS and CDR2 is YFSETQ. For the CDR3, the DNA is TGCGCCAGCAGTTCTGGGACAGCTTACTATGGCTACACCTTC. Protein: CASSSGTAYYGYTF.

The rearrangement joins TRBV7-7 to TRBJ2-5; 9 bases are shared with TRBD1. The germline CDR1 and CDR2 sequences are SSHAT and FNYEAQ (reference sequence). The V gene end was trimmed by 5 bases and the J gene end by 1 base; junction bases not matched to a gene: 5. The CDR3 spans 15 residues. The CDR3 coding sequence is TGTGCCAGCAGCCCCCGGGACAGGGCCCAAGAGACCCAGTACTTC. Encoded protein: CASSPRDRAQETQYF.

The chain combines TRBV28 with TRBJ1-3; 10 bases align to TRBD1. Germline CDR1 reads MDHEN; CDR2 reads SYDVKM. V lost 6 bases and J lost 6; bases outside the gene matches: 5. The CDR3 contains 14 residues. The CDR3 bases are TGTGCCAGCAGGCCCGGGACAGGGGTAAACACCATATATTTT. Translated, it gives CASRPGTGVNTIYF. Together with reference TRBV28 and TRBJ1-3, the CDR3 gives the full variable domain: DVKVTQSSRYLVKRTGEKVFLECVQDMDHENMFWYRQDPGLGLRLIYFSYDVKMKEKGDIPEGYSVSREKKERFSLILESASTNQTSMYLCASRPGTGVNTIYFGEGSWLTVV.

This clone has just one count. This chain links TRBV7-9 with TRBJ2-5; the match to TRBD1 covers 9 bases. V was pared by 0 bases and J by 4 bases, with 6 bases of the junction left unmatched. This CDR3 spans 16 amino acids. Germline assignment: CDR1 SEHNR and CDR2 FQNEAQ (reference sequence). DNA of the CDR3: TGTGCCAGCAGCTTAGCGTTTGACAGGGGGAGAGAGACCCAGTACTTC. Amino acids: CASSLAFDRGRETQYF.

The chain has TRBV3-1 (or the pseudogene TRBV3-2) and TRBJ1-3; no definite D call. V lost 0 bases, J lost 2 bases, and 11 bases lay in between. This CDR3 contains 16 residues. Germline CDR1 and CDR2: LGHDT and YNNKEL (reference sequence). The CDR3 reads CASSQDIRRAGNTIYF. CDR3 nucleotides: TGTGCCAGCAGCCAAGATATAAGAAGAGCTGGAAACACCATATATTTT.

This chain uses TRBV18 with TRBJ2-2, with D possibly being TRBD1 (6 bases). The V end was cut by 2 bases, the J end by 5 bases, with 9 bases between. Per the germline V gene, CDR1 is KGHSH and CDR2 is LQKENI. The CDR3 covers 14 residues. CDR3 amino acids: CASSPSTGTGELFF. In DNA, the CDR3 is TGTGCCAGCTCACCATCCACAGGGACCGGGGAGCTGTTTTTT.

The chain uses TRBV11-1 and TRBJ2-1, with D unclear. The V gene's germline CDR1 is SGHAT and CDR2 FQDESV (reference sequence). The germline V and J ends were trimmed by 5 bases and 0 bases, with 5 bases remaining between them. The CDR3 consists of 13 residues. CDR3 coding DNA: TGTGCCAGCAGCATGAGCTCCTACAATGAGCAGTTCTTC. Amino acids: CASSMSSYNEQFF.

The chain carries TRBV6-1 and TRBJ2-6; TRBD1 is a possible D gene (5 bases). V was clipped by 3 bases and J by 2 bases, with 8 bases between them. The CDR3 spans 15 residues. Germline CDR1 and CDR2: MNHNS and SASEGT. The CDR3 coding sequence is TGTGCCAGCAGTGAGGACACCACTGGGGCCAACGTCCTGACTTTC. Protein product: CASSEDTTGANVLTF.

A single count supports this clone. The V and J genes are TRBV5-1 and TRBJ1-1; 7 bases line up with TRBD1. V lost 1 base, J lost 4 bases, and 4 bases stayed unmatched. The CDR3 totals 14 residues. Germline lookup yields CDR1 SGHRS and CDR2 YFSETQ. The CDR3 reads CASSLQGVATEAFF. The DNA for the CDR3 is TGCGCCAGCAGCTTGCAGGGGGTGGCCACTGAAGCTTTCTTT. The full variable domain, its missing parts supplied by reference TRBV5-1 and TRBJ1-1, is KAGVTQTPRYLIKTRGQQVTLSCSPISGHRSVSWYQQTPGQGLQFLFEYFSETQRNKGNFPGRFSGRQFSNSRSEMNVSTLELGDSALYLCASSLQGVATEAFFGQGTRLTVV.

The V and J genes are TRBV14 and TRBJ1-1; 7 nucleotides match TRBD1. The CDR3 spans 15 residues. Trimming cost V 4 bases and J 1 base; bases outside gene matches: 6. Per the germline V gene, CDR1 is SGHDN and CDR2 is FVKESK. CDR3 loop: CASSLRTGRNTEAFF. For the CDR3, the DNA is TGTGCCAGCAGCCTCAGGACAGGTCGGAACACTGAAGCTTTCTTT.

V usage is TRBV10-2 and J usage is TRBJ1-2; 8 bases line up with TRBD1. This CDR3 spans 14 amino acids. Germline V gene data show CDR1 as WSHSY and CDR2 as SAAADI. V dropped 2 bases and J dropped 5; count of bases not matched to a gene: 4. This CDR3 reads CASSEPDRGYGYTF. DNA for the CDR3: TGCGCCAGCAGTGAGCCCGACAGGGGATATGGCTACACCTTC.

This clone was seen a few times. The rearrangement links TRBV21-1 to TRBJ1-5. TRBV21-1 is a pseudogene segment. The CDR3 runs to 13 residues. The CDR3 DNA reads TGTGCCAAAGAGGGCAAGCAGAATCAGCCCCAGCATTTT. This gives the protein CAKEGKQNQPQHF.

The J gene is TRBJ2-5, the V gene TRBV27; 9 bases fit TRBD1. The CDR3 sequence is 17 residues long. Trimming removed 4 bases from V and 1 base from J; junction bases left unmatched: 10. Germline V gene data show CDR1 as MNHEY and CDR2 as SMNVEV (reference sequence). DNA of the CDR3: TGTGCCAGCAGTTACAGGAGGACAGGGGTATCCCAAGAGACCCAGTACTTC. The encoded protein is CASSYRRTGVSQETQYF.

The chain recombines TRBV2 with TRBJ2-7, with a possible D match to TRBD1 (6 bases). CDR1 is SNHLY, CDR2 FYNNEI, per germline. V lost 8 bases and J lost 2, with 10 bases in between. The CDR3 has 12 residues. CDR3 in DNA: TGTGCCAGCGGGGGCTCAGCCTACGAGCAGTACGTC. Its translation: CASGGSAYEQYV.

The V gene is TRBV18, the J gene TRBJ1-2; 9 positions agree with TRBD1. Germline values: CDR1 KGHSH, CDR2 LQKENI. V gave up 6 bases and J gave up 2 bases; unmatched junction bases: 1. The CDR3 covers 13 residues. The CDR3 is CASSTGGNYGYTF. The DNA for the CDR3 is TGTGCCAGCTCTACAGGGGGCAACTATGGCTACACCTTC.